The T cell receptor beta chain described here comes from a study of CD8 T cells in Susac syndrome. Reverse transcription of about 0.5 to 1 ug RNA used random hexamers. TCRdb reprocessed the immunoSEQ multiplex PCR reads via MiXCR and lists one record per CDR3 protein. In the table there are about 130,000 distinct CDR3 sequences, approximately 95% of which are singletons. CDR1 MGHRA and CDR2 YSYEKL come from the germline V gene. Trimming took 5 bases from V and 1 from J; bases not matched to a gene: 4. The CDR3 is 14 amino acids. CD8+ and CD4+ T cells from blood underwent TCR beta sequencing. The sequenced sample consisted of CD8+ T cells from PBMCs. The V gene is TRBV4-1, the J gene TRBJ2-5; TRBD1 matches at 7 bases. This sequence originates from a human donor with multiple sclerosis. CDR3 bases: TGCGCCAGCAGCACCCGACAGGGCCAAGAGACCCAGTACTTC. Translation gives CASSTRQGQETQYF.